This is a list of T cell receptor beta chains from one sample in a study of beta chain features in type 1 diabetes. Here immunoSEQ multiplex PCR was the method, and the copy in TCRdb shows in-frame clones only, minus some. This table has 250,000 to 300,000 clones, 8% appearing once. The sample comprised central memory CD4+ T cells from blood. These receptors were obtained from a woman aged 18-35 years in good health. CDR3s include the opening cysteine and the closing phenylalanine or tryptophan. A D gene is named only where the DNA matches it firmly. Size values are once, few and many counts, or a class for expanded clones, and some rows have none.

NA	TRBD2	TRBV15	TRBJ2-1	CATSRAGGPIYNEQFF	TGTGCCACCAGCAGAGCGGGGGGGCCTATCTACAATGAGCAGTTCTTC
few	NA	TRBV10-3	TRBJ1-2	CAISESVEDGYTF	TGTGCCATCAGTGAGTCAGTGGAGGATGGCTACACCTTC
NA	NA	TRBV7-2	TRBJ2-7	CASSLNGGYEQYF	TGTGCCAGCAGCTTAAATGGGGGTTACGAGCAGTACTTC
NA	NA	TRBV5-1	TRBJ2-1	CASSFEDYPTDEQFF	TGCGCCAGCAGCTTCGAAGACTACCCAACGGATGAGCAGTTCTTC
few	NA	TRBV7-9	TRBJ1-2	CASSLQATNYGYTF	TGTGCCAGCAGCTTACAGGCCACTAACTATGGCTACACCTTC
NA	TRBD1	TRBV5-4	TRBJ2-3	CASSPGQGFAGTQYF	TGTGCCAGCAGCCCGGGACAGGGATTTGCAGGTACGCAGTATTTT
NA	TRBD2	TRBV6-6	TRBJ2-7	CASSPLIAGGSHEQYF	TGTGCCAGCAGTCCCCTCATAGCGGGAGGTTCCCACGAGCAGTACTTC
few	TRBD1	TRBV29-1	TRBJ1-1	CSVVTGVTEAFF	TGCAGCGTCGTGACAGGGGTTACTGAAGCTTTCTTT
few	NA	TRBV7-2	TRBJ2-2	CASSLRGTGELFF	TGTGCCAGCAGCCTACGCGGCACCGGGGAGCTGTTTTTT
NA	NA	TRBV7-2	TRBJ2-1	CASSPETAYNEQFF	TGTGCCAGCAGCCCCGAGACAGCTTACAATGAGCAGTTCTTC
NA	NA	TRBV4-1	TRBJ1-6	CASSLLSGNSPLHF	TGCGCCAGCAGCCTCCTATCAGGCAATTCACCCCTCCACTTT
few	NA	TRBV6-1	TRBJ1-2	CASSGLSNYGYTF	TGTGCCAGCAGCGGACTGAGTAACTATGGCTACACCTTC
NA	TRBD1	TRBV6-1	TRBJ2-7	CASGWTGMSYEQYF	TGTGCCAGCGGCTGGACAGGGATGTCCTACGAGCAGTACTTC
many	NA	TRBV29-1	TRBJ2-3	CSVVSATDTQYF	TGCAGCGTTGTTAGCGCTACAGATACGCAGTATTTT
many	NA	TRBV19	TRBJ1-5	CASSPPPRVGQPQHF	TGTGCCAGTAGTCCGCCGCCTCGGGTTGGACAGCCCCAGCATTTT
few	NA	TRBV28	TRBJ1-1	CASSLQAMNTEAFF	TGTGCCAGCAGTTTACAGGCCATGAACACTGAAGCTTTCTTT
NA	NA	TRBV5-4	TRBJ2-3	CASSLGTRPDTQYF	TGTGCCAGCAGCTTGGGGACCCGGCCAGATACGCAGTATTTT
few	NA	TRBV28	TRBJ1-2	CASSSQVLYGYTF	TGTGCCAGCAGTTCCCAGGTCCTCTATGGCTACACCTTC
NA	NA	TRBV15	TRBJ1-5	CATSIKDRYNQPQHF	TGTGCCACCAGCATAAAAGACAGGTACAATCAGCCCCAGCATTTT
few	NA	TRBV7-3	TRBJ2-7	CASSLMTVTYEQYF	TGTGCCAGCAGCTTAATGACGGTAACCTACGAGCAGTACTTC